One and the same sample provided the 7 T cell receptor beta chains below, sequenced in a study of cytomegalovirus exposure and HLA in healthy donors. A multiplex PCR was run with 60 Vbeta primers and 13 Jbeta primers. Libraries were prepared by immunoSEQ multiplex PCR; TCRdb keeps only in-frame clonotypes and omits some of them. Its clone listing holds roughly 140,000 clones. The sequencing input was PBMCs. The source of these receptors is a man aged 35 to 55 in good health and CMV-seronegative.

This chain uses TRBV2 with TRBJ1-2; TRBD1 matches 8 bases. With 7 bases clipped from V and 5 bases from J, the junction kept 6 bases outside the gene matches. The CDR3 consists of 13 residues. Germline CDR1 SNHLY, CDR2 FYNNEI. The CDR3 DNA reads as TGTGCCAGCACCTGGACAGGGCAATATGGCTACACCTTC. Translating it yields CASTWTGQYGYTF.

The chain is built from TRBV10-3 and TRBJ2-7, with 10 bases that match TRBD1. Per germline, CDR1 ENHRY and CDR2 SYGVKD. CDR3 length: 15 residues. J gave up 5 bases and V 6 bases, and 10 bases lay outside the gene matches. The CDR3 bases are TGTGCCATCAGCAGCCGGGACAGGGGAACAGACGAGCAGTACTTC. Its protein product is CAISSRDRGTDEQYF.

The chain carries TRBV7-2 and TRBJ1-2; no clear D. This CDR3 comprises 15 residues. Trimming shortened V by 3 bases and J by 7 bases, and 18 bases separated the two germline ends. Looked up from germline, CDR1 is SGHTA and CDR2 is FQGNSA. The CDR3: CASSLDSPRGSGYTF. CDR3 DNA sequence: TGTGCCAGCAGCTTGGACTCCCCACGGGGAAGTGGCTACACCTTC.

This rearrangement joins TRBV9 to TRBJ1-3, with 8 nucleotides matching TRBD1. The trim removed 4 bases at V and 3 bases at J, leaving 3 bases unmatched. CDR1 and CDR2 (germline): SGDLS, YYNGEE. The CDR3 length is 14 residues. CDR3 in amino acids: CASSTTGDGNTIYF. CDR3 bases: TGTGCCAGCAGCACGACAGGGGATGGAAACACCATATATTTT. The full variable domain, with the rest looked up from reference TRBV9 and TRBJ1-3, is DSGVTQTPKHLITATGQRVTLRCSPRSGDLSVYWYQQSLDQGLQFLIQYYNGEERAKGNILERFSAQQFPDLHSELNLSSLELGDSALYFCASSTTGDGNTIYFGEGSWLTVV.

This sequence joins TRBV4-3 and TRBJ2-1; 7 bases map to TRBD2. The CDR3 totals 16 residues. Germline V gene sequence: CDR1 LGHNA, CDR2 YSLEER. V lost 0 bases, J lost 7 bases, and 9 bases stayed unmatched. CDR3 sequence reads: CASSQESTGGRNEQFF. For the CDR3, the DNA is TGCGCCAGCAGCCAAGAGTCGACGGGGGGAAGGAATGAGCAGTTCTTC.

The gene calls are TRBV5-6 and TRBJ2-3; 8 positions agree with TRBD2. Losses at the gene ends were 3 bases for V and 2 bases for J; bases not matched to a gene: 8. Germline values: CDR1 SGHDT, CDR2 YYEEEE. This CDR3 region has 16 residues. CDR3 DNA: TGTGCCAGCAGCTCACCCGGGGGGGAGTTCACAGATACGCAGTATTTT. It translates to CASSSPGGEFTDTQYF.

The V call is TRBV9, the J call TRBJ2-2; 8 nucleotides agree with TRBD1. Germline V gene data show CDR1 as SGDLS and CDR2 as YYNGEE. V lost 3 bases to trimming and J lost 6 bases; unmatched junction nucleotides: 13. This CDR3 is built from 17 residues. CDR3 residues: CASSANSGGIGAGELFF. CDR3 DNA sequence: TGTGCCAGCAGCGCCAATTCAGGGGGCATTGGGGCCGGGGAGCTGTTTTTT.